These 2 T cell receptor beta chains originate from one sample sequenced in a study of PD-1 blockade in classical Hodgkin lymphoma. Generated by immunoSEQ multiplex PCR, the TCRdb table keeps only in-frame clones and is missing some. Of 10,000 to 15,000 clones in the sample, roughly 84% are singletons; the top ten hold approximately 25%. Autologous stem cell transplantation was followed by relapse in every patient, and brentuximab vedotin exposure varied. Isolated CD8+ T cells were derived from thawed PBMCs through magnetic negative selection. This sample comprised CD8+ T cells from blood, obtained at baseline. The receptors were gathered from a human donor with classical Hodgkin lymphoma.

The chain couples TRBV9 to TRBJ1-3; no clear D gene. This CDR3 has 16 amino acids. Germline V CDR1 and CDR2: SGDLS, YYNGEE. V was shortened by 2 bases and J by 4 bases, with 16 bases between the two germline ends. The CDR3 is CASSVSRALEGNTIYF. In DNA form, the CDR3 reads TGTGCCAGCAGCGTGAGTAGGGCCCTAGAAGGAAACACCATATATTTT.

The CDR3 region is CASSIDRMSGLGYTF. CDR3 sequence (DNA): TGTGCCAGTAGTATAGATCGGATGTCGGGCCTTGGCTACACCTTC. The chain carries TRBV19 and TRBJ1-2; D is unclear. Trimming left V 0 bases short and J 7 bases short, with 15 bases between. Germline V gene sequence: CDR1 LNHDA, CDR2 SQIVND (reference sequence). The CDR3 has 15 residues.